This TCR beta chain was retrieved from a study of long-term antiretroviral therapy in people with HIV. Findings of the study overall: Subsequent to ART, diversity was augmented yet persisted below that of transplant donor controls.

A note on this clone: The antigen remains undetermined.

CDR1 MNHEY and CDR2 SMNVEV come from the germline V gene (reference sequence). The CDR3 is 16 amino acids. Trimming shortened V by 2 bases and J by 7 bases, and 17 bases separated the two germline ends. All donors provided no fewer than one pre-ART and no fewer than two post-ART PBMC samples. Every sample had about 0.85-10 million cryopreserved PBMC in it before DNA extraction. Version v3.0 of the immunoSEQ assay was performed at survey level. The target of sequencing was roughly 40,000-55,000 T-cell genomes per sample. The method was immunoSEQ multiplex PCR; TCRdb's version includes in-frame clones alone and lacks a portion of them. Of approximately 21,000 clones listed, over 65% are singletons.

The receptor was isolated from a man aged 30 to 45 with HIV. The V gene is TRBV27, the J gene TRBJ2-2; a possible D gene is TRBD1 (5 bases). The sample consisted of unsorted PBMCs, taken about 6.1 years after starting antiretroviral therapy. CDR3 DNA sequence: TGTGCCAGCAGTTTAGAGCAGGGAAACGTAGGCGGGGAGCTGTTTTTT. This codes for CASSLEQGNVGGELFF.